This TCR beta chain was recorded in a study of radiation and T cells in renal cell carcinoma. This CDR3 is 14 amino acids long. Trimming took 7 bases from V and 4 from J; bases not matched to a gene: 11. CDR1 is SQVTM and CDR2 is ANQGSEA in the germline V gene. Sequencing was performed with immunoSEQ multiplex PCR; in TCRdb, only in-frame clones are kept and a portion is missing. The sample includes over 9,500 clones, less than 75% of them seen just once. On this clone itself: Its matching antigen is unknown.

Study-wide results and limits: Irradiated tumors held more dominant CDR3 motifs than control tumors.

Treatment here: treatment-naive control, cytoreductive nephrectomy. Controls were unirradiated tumors from treatment-naive cytoreductive nephrectomy patients. Clear cell pathology was present in this patient's renal cell carcinoma. Controls included a few female and approximately twelve male donors, resected 2011 to 2014. The TCR comes from a woman older than 75 with renal cell carcinoma. The starting material was tumor tissue, obtained from a patient whose treatment was nephrectomy without radiotherapy. The chain employs TRBV29-1 and TRBJ1-1, with 8 positions matching TRBD1. This chain's CDR3 is CSARPQGAPTEAFF. The DNA for the CDR3 is TGCAGCGCGAGACCTCAGGGGGCGCCCACTGAAGCTTTCTTT.